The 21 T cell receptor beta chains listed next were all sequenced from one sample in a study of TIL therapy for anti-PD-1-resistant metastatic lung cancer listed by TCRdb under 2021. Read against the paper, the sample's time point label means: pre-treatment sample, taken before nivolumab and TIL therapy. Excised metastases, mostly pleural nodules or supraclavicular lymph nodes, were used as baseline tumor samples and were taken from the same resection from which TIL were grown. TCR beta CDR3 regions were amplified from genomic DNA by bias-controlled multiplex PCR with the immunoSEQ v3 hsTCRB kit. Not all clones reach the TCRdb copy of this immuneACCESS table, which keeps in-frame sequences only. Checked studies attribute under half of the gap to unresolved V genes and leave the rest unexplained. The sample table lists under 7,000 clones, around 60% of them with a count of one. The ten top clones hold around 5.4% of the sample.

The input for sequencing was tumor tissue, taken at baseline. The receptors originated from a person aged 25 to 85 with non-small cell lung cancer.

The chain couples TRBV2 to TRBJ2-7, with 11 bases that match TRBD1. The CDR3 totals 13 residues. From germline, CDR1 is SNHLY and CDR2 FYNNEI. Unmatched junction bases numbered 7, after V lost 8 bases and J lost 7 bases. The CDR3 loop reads CASRRTGGEEQYF. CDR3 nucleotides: TGTGCCAGCCGACGGACAGGGGGCGAGGAGCAGTACTTC.

The CDR3 DNA sequence: TGTGCCAGCAGCTTAGACTACCTTAGCACAGATACGCAGTATTTT. This codes for CASSLDYLSTDTQYF. The J gene is TRBJ2-3, the V gene TRBV7-2; D is uncertain. Trimming shortened V by 1 base and J by 0 bases, and 8 bases separated the two germline ends. The CDR3 loop spans 15 amino acids. The germline V gene has CDR1 SGHTA and CDR2 FQGNSA.

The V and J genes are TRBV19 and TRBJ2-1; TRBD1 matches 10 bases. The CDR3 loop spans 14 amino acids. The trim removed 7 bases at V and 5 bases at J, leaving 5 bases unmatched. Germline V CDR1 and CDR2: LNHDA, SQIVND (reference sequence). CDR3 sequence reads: CASTWDRGNNEQFF. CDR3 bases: TGTGCCAGTACATGGGACAGGGGCAACAATGAGCAGTTCTTC.

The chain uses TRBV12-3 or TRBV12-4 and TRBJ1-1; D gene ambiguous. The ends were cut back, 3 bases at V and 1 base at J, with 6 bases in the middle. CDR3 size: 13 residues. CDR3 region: CASSFNGNTEAFF. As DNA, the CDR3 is TGTGCCAGCAGTTTTAATGGGAACACTGAAGCTTTCTTT.

In DNA, the CDR3 is TGTGCCAGCAGCTTAATGCCAGCTACTACGATCGAGCAGTACTTC. Translated, it gives CASSLMPATTIEQYF. This chain joins TRBV7-9 and TRBJ2-7; D remains ambiguous. CDR1 and CDR2 (germline): SEHNR, FQNEAQ (reference sequence). This CDR3 contains 15 residues. V was shortened by 2 bases and J by 6 bases, with 17 bases between the two germline ends.

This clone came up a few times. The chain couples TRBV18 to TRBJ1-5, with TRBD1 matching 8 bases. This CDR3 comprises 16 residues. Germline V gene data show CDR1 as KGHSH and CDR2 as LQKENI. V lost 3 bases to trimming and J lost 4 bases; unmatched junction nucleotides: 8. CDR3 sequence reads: CASSPGVDRVNQPQHF. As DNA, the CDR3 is TGTGCCAGCTCACCCGGCGTGGACAGGGTTAATCAGCCCCAGCATTTT. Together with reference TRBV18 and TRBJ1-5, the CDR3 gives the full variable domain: NAGVMQNPRHLVRRRGQEARLRCSPMKGHSHVYWYRQLPEEGLKFMVYLQKENIIDESGMPKERFSAEFPKEGPSILRIQQVVRGDSAAYFCASSPGVDRVNQPQHFGDGTRLSIL.

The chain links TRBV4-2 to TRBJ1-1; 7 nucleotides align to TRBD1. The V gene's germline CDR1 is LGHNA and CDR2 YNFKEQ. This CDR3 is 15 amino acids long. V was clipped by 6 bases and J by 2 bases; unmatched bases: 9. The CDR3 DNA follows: TGTGCCAGCAGGCCCGGGACAGCAGTAAACACTGAAGCTTTCTTT. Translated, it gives CASRPGTAVNTEAFF.

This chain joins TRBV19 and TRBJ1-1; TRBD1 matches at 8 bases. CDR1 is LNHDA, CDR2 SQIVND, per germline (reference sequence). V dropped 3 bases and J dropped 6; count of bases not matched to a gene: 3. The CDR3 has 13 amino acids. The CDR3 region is CASSIDRGAEAFF. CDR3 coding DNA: TGTGCCAGTAGTATCGACAGGGGTGCTGAAGCTTTCTTT.

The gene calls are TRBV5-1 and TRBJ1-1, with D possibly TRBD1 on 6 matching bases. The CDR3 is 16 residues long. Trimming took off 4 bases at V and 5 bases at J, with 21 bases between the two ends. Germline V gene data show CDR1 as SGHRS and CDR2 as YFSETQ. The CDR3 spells CASSATGQLVWTEAFF. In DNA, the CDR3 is TGCGCCAGCAGCGCCACGGGACAACTTGTGTGGACTGAAGCTTTCTTT.

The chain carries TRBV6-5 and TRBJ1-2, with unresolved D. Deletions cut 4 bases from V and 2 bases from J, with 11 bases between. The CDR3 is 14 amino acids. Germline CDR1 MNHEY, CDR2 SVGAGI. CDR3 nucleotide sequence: TGTGCCAGCAGTTCCTATCGGGGAAACTATGGCTACACCTTC. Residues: CASSSYRGNYGYTF.

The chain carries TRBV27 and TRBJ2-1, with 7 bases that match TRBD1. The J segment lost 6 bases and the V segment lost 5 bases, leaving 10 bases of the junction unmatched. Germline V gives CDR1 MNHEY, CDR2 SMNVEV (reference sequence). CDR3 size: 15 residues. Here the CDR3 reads CASSPTTGIVNEQFF. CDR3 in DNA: TGTGCCAGCAGTCCGACGACAGGGATCGTCAATGAGCAGTTCTTC.

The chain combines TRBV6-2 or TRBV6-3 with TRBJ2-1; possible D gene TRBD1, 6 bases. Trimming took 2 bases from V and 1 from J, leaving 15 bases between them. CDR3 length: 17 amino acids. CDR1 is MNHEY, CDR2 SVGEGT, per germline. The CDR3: CASSYPPDRTSYNEQFF. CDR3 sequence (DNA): TGTGCCAGCAGTTACCCCCCCGACAGGACGTCCTACAATGAGCAGTTCTTC.

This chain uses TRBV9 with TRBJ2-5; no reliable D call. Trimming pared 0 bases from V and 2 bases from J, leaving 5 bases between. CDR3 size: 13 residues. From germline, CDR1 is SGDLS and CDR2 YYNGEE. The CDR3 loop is CASSVGGQETQYF. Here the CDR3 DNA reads TGTGCCAGCAGCGTAGGCGGACAAGAGACCCAGTACTTC.

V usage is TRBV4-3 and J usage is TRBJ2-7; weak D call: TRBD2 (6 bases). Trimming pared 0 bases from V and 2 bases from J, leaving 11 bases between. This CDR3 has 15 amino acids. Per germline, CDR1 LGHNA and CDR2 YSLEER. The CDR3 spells CASSQDAGTPYEQYF. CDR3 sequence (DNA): TGCGCCAGCAGCCAAGATGCGGGGACCCCCTACGAGCAGTACTTC.

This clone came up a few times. CDR3 coding DNA: TGTGCCAGCAGCAACAGGGATTCCACAGATACGCAGTATTTT. It is translated as CASSNRDSTDTQYF. V is TRBV9 and J is TRBJ2-3; TRBD1 is a possible D gene (6 bases). The CDR3 has 14 amino acids. V lost 4 bases and J lost 2, with 11 bases in between. Germline CDR1 reads SGDLS; CDR2 reads YYNGEE.

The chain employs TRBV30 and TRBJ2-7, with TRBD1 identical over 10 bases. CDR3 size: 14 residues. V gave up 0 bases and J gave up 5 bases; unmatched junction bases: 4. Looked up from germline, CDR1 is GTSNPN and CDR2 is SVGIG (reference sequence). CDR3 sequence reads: CAWSVLGTGDEQYF. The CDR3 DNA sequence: TGTGCCTGGAGTGTACTAGGGACAGGGGACGAGCAGTACTTC.

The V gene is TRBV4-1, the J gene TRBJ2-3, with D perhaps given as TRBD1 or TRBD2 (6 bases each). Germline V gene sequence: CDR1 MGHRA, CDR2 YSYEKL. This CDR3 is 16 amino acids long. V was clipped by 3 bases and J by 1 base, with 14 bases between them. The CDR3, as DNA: TGCGCCAGCAGCCACCCTGGAGGGGGAGGCACAGATACGCAGTATTTT. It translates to CASSHPGGGGTDTQYF.

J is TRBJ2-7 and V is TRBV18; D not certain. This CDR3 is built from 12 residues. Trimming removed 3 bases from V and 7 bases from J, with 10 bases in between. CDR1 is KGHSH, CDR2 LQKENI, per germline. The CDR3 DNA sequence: TGTGCCAGCTCACCCGACGGCATTGAGCAGTACTTC. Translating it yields CASSPDGIEQYF.

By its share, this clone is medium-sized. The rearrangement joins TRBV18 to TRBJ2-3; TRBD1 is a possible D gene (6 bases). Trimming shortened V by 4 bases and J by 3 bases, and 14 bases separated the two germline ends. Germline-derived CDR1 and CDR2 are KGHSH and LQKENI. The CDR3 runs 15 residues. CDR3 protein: CASSRTDGTTDTQYF. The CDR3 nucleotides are TGTGCCAGCTCACGGACAGATGGGACAACAGATACGCAGTATTTT.

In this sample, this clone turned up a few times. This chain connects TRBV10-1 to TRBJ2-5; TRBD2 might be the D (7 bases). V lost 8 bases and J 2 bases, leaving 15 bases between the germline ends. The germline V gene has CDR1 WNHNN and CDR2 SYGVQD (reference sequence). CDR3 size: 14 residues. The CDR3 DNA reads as TGCGCCAGCGGGGGGAAGGGGGGGCAAGAGACCCAGTACTTC. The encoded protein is CASGGKGGQETQYF.

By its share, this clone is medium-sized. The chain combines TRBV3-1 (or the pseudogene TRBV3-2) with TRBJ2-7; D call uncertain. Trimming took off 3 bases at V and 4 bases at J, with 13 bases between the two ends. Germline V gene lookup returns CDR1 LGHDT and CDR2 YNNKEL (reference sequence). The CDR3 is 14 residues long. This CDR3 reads CASSQGRVRYEQYF. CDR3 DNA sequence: TGTGCCAGCAGCCAGGGTCGGGTTCGGTACGAGCAGTACTTC.